The T cell receptor (beta chain) under discussion was sequenced for a study of early T cells in non-severe SARS-CoV-2 infection. TCRdb reanalysed the 5' RACE reads using MiXCR and keeps one entry per CDR3 protein. Among approximately 70,000 distinct CDR3 sequences listed, 3.5% to 6% were seen once. V lost 3 bases to trimming and J lost 3 bases, with 8 bases between them. CDR3 length equals 14 residues. The germline V gene encodes CDR1 KGHDR and CDR2 SFDVKD. This clonotype came up a few times. V gene TRBV24-1 combines with J gene TRBJ1-5; D not resolved. Sequencing was performed on whole blood, taken at baseline. This clonotype was sampled from an adult who was a healthcare worker with PCR-confirmed SARS-CoV-2 infection or an uninfected control (not recorded which). The donor label of this sample is uncertain. CDR3 in amino acids: CATSDPGFNQPQHF. The DNA for the CDR3 is TGTGCCACCAGTGATCCGGGCTTCAATCAGCCCCAGCATTTT.